The clone carrying this T cell receptor beta chain has ten or more counts. The junction and the germline gene differ at one end; a read error may be behind it. This entry belongs to a study of regulatory T cells in long-lasting Graves disease. Time point here: newly diagnosed GD, antithyroid drugs for less than 3 months. From RNA extracted from PBMCs, the TCR library was made. The CDR3 spans 13 residues. Germline CDR1 SGHRS, CDR2 YFSETQ. To make TCR beta libraries, researchers used iRepertoire HTBI primers and Arm-PCR of CDR3 regions. TCRdb itself ran the multiplex PCR reads through MiXCR, one entry per CDR3 protein. The sample lists around 250,000 distinct CDR3 sequences, 18% seen once, with roughly 15% in the top ten. The same sample was also used in a study of T cells in Graves' hyperthyroidism and ophthalmopathy.

The clonotype comes from a young woman with Graves disease. The V call is TRBV5-1, the J call TRBJ1-4, with unresolved D. The sequencing used peripheral blood mononuclear cells (PBMCs), collected at new diagnosis, from a patient treated with antithyroid drugs. This CDR3 reads CASSRSTNEKLFF. The CDR3 nucleotides read TGTGCCAGCAGTAGGAGCACTAATGAAAAACTGTTTTTT. Full variable domain (remainder filled in from reference TRBV5-1 and TRBJ1-4): KAGVTQTPRYLIKTRGQQVTLSCSPISGHRSVSWYQQTPGQGLQFLFEYFSETQRNKGNFPGRFSGRQFSNSRSEMNVSTLELGDSALYLCASSRSTNEKLFFGSGTQLSVL.